This T cell receptor beta chain was documented in a study of blood T cell repertoires in COVID-19 (dated by TCRdb to the early 2020s). Regarding the complete study: Samples covering the acute and convalescent phases of COVID-19 were provided by collaborators in the United States, Italy and Spain. The repertoires were released in a freely available public database intended as a resource for research on the immune response to SARS-CoV-2. Where available, HLA class I and class II types were taken from metadata supplied by the sample provider and were not determined by assay-based typing. Samples were obtained from the ongoing ImmuneRACE study (first 160 participants) and from 1,000 to 1,500 subjects provided by 6 global collaborators. The prospective study material was composed of cDNA or gDNA derived from T cells, B-cell-depleted T cells, or PBMCs. Deeply sampled blood TCRbeta repertoires from subjects exposed to, actively infected with, or recovered from COVID-19 were included in the dataset. A de-identified subject ID, COVID-19 status, age in years and sex were almost always included in the sample metadata. Results the study describes overall, beyond this receptor: How much clinical and demographic metadata was included differed by source and by participant, and the metadata was provided uncurated.

TCRbeta CDR3 regions were amplified from genomic DNA by means of the immunoSEQ Assay, a bias-controlled multiplex PCR. On the authors' methods: The number of nucleated cells in each sample was estimated from the amplification of reference gene primers within the assay. To quantify the absolute abundance of each unique TCRbeta CDR3 rearrangement, sequence reads were collapsed and filtered. For each sample, productive Simpson clonality was calculated as the square root of Simpson's diversity index over productive rearrangements. Sourced from immuneACCESS, this table was stored by TCRdb with only in-frame sequences that have V and J called. A share of the clones is absent; for the studies checked, an unresolved V gene accounts for under half, and the remainder has no known explanation. That table gives V, J and clone size, and the DNA gave D and trimming. The sample profile shows approximately 180,000 clones; more than 65% of them were found once. The top ten clones comprise over 12% of the sample.

Measured from the cysteine to the phenylalanine, the CDR3 is 13 residues long. The CDR3 DNA has 39 bases and is translated from base 1. At the junction V is shortened by 0 bases and J by 10 bases, with 10 bases in between. According to the germline V gene, CDR1 reads MGHRA and CDR2 reads YSYEKL. Participants in the prospective study were aged roughly 18 to 100 years, lived in 24 United States geographic areas, and enrolled through a virtual design. To assign participants to cohorts, the prospective study relied on clinical history that participants themselves reported in a screening survey and a study questionnaire. ImmuneRACE Cohort 3 recovered participants were defined by two consecutive negative NP/OP PCR tests, healthcare professional clearance, or symptom resolution. Mobile phlebotomists in the prospective study collected whole blood, serum and a nasopharyngeal or oropharyngeal swab from every participant. Over an approximately 2-month period, participants in the prospective study had the option of providing additional blood draws and questionnaires. Before DNA extraction, blood samples from the prospective study were shipped at room temperature or frozen.

A note on this clone: It lacks a known antigen. No base-level quality is on record; no much larger clone is a single base apart.

The specimen was PBMCs or T cells enriched from blood (not recorded which). The rearrangement combines TRBV4-1 with TRBJ2-1, with an unclear D gene assignment. This clonotype was obtained from a man aged 45-65 years who had recovered from COVID-19. The DNA reads as follows: TGCGCCAGCAGCCAAGAGGCAAACCAGGAGCAGTTCTTC. Translated, it gives CASSQEANQEQFF.